A single sample gave rise to the 26 T cell receptor beta chains below, sequenced in a study of T cell responses to AZD1222 COVID-19 vaccine. Here immunoSEQ multiplex PCR was the method, and the copy in TCRdb shows in-frame clones only, minus some. The table includes 90,000 to 130,000 clones, 88% detected once. This material consisted of peripheral blood, taken on day 0 of AZD1222 vaccination. The receptors originated from an adult in good health.

The chain combines TRBV7-9 with TRBJ1-1; D is undetermined. The CDR3 runs 13 residues. Trimming shortened V by 2 bases and J by 10 bases, and 14 bases separated the two germline ends. CDR1 is SEHNR, CDR2 FQNEAQ, per germline (reference sequence). The CDR3 is CASSLPPEPRAFF. The CDR3 coding sequence is TGTGCCAGCAGCTTACCCCCAGAGCCCAGAGCTTTCTTT.

On this clone: An end of the junction differs from the germline gene, which may be a read error. This chain uses TRBV19 with TRBJ1-1, with unresolved D. Germline loops: CDR1 LNHDA, CDR2 SQIVND (reference sequence). The CDR3 runs to 11 residues. In nucleotides, the CDR3 is TGTGCCAGTAGTCCCCGTGGGGAGACTATCTTT. Translating gives CASSPRGETIF.

This sequence joins TRBV10-3 and TRBJ2-1; tentative D call: TRBD1 (6 bases). Trimming took 11 bases from V and 0 from J, leaving 11 bases between them. CDR3 length: 13 amino acids. Germline V gene data show CDR1 as ENHRY and CDR2 as SYGVKD. The CDR3 spells CAASDSSYNEQFF. CDR3 nucleotides: TGTGCCGCCTCGGACAGCTCCTACAATGAGCAGTTCTTC.

V usage is TRBV29-1 and J usage is TRBJ1-2; TRBD1 is a possible D gene (5 bases). The germline V gene has CDR1 SQVTM and CDR2 ANQGSEA. V gave up 7 bases and J gave up 6 bases, with 18 bases separating them. This CDR3 region has 13 residues. CDR3 sequence (DNA): TGCAGCGCTGGACCTGGGGCAGCGGATGGCTACACCTTC. Translation gives CSAGPGAADGYTF. Drawing the rest from reference TRBV29-1 and TRBJ1-2, the complete variable domain is SAVISQKPSRDICQRGTSLTIQCQVDSQVTMMFWYRQQPGQSLTLIATANQGSEATYESGFVIDKFPISRPNLTFSTLTVSNMSPEDSSIYLCSAGPGAADGYTFGSGTRLTVV.

This chain links TRBV19 with TRBJ2-7; TRBD1 matches 8 bases. CDR3 length: 14 amino acids. Germline lookup yields CDR1 LNHDA and CDR2 SQIVND (reference sequence). The J segment lost 5 bases and the V segment lost 4 bases, leaving 7 bases of the junction unmatched. The CDR3 loop reads CASSRGQGWDEQYF. The CDR3 nucleotides read TGTGCCAGTAGTAGAGGACAGGGTTGGGACGAGCAGTACTTC. The variable domain in full, completed from reference TRBV19 and TRBJ2-7, reads DGGITQSPKYLFRKEGQNVTLSCEQNLNHDAMYWYRQDPGQGLRLIYYSQIVNDFQKGDIAEGYSVSREKKESFPLTVTSAQKNPTAFYLCASSRGQGWDEQYFGPGTRLTVT.

This clone was observed a few times. The rearrangement uses TRBV18 and TRBJ1-6; maybe TRBD1 (5 bases). The CDR3 sequence is 18 residues long. Germline CDR1 and CDR2: KGHSH and LQKENI. V lost 5 bases, J lost 0 bases, and 17 bases lay in between. The CDR3 sequence: CASSREGTASSYNSPLHF. The CDR3 DNA sequence: TGTGCCAGCTCAAGGGAAGGGACTGCGAGCTCCTATAATTCACCCCTCCACTTT. Full variable domain (missing parts from reference TRBV18 and TRBJ1-6): NAGVMQNPRHLVRRRGQEARLRCSPMKGHSHVYWYRQLPEEGLKFMVYLQKENIIDESGMPKERFSAEFPKEGPSILRIQQVVRGDSAAYFCASSREGTASSYNSPLHFGNGTRLTVT.

This clone came up once. This chain joins TRBV29-1 and TRBJ2-1; 11 nucleotides match TRBD2. Germline loops: CDR1 SQVTM, CDR2 ANQGSEA. With V trimmed by 3 bases and J by 7 bases, 17 bases remained unmatched. CDR3 length equals 18 residues. DNA of the CDR3: TGCAGCGTTGACCATGGGGGGGCTAGCGGGAGGCTAGTAAATGAGCAGTTCTTC. Amino acids: CSVDHGGASGRLVNEQFF.

Only a few counts were recorded for this clone. The J gene is TRBJ1-6, the V gene TRBV7-2; 7 bases match TRBD1. From germline, CDR1 is SGHTA and CDR2 FQGNSA. The CDR3 length is 15 residues. Trimming cost V 5 bases and J 7 bases; bases outside gene matches: 8. In nucleotides, the CDR3 is TGTGCCAGCAGCCCGCAACAGGGGCCGAATTCACCCCTCCACTTT. It specifies CASSPQQGPNSPLHF. The whole variable domain, filled in from reference TRBV7-2 and TRBJ1-6, reads GAGVSQSPSNKVTEKGKDVELRCDPISGHTALYWYRQSLGQGLEFLIYFQGNSAPDKSGLPSDRFSAERTGGSVSTLTIQRTQQEDSAVYLCASSPQQGPNSPLHFGNGTRLTVT.

This chain joins TRBV4-1 and TRBJ1-4; D gene unclear. Trimming shortened V by 0 bases and J by 0 bases, and 5 bases separated the two germline ends. The CDR3 totals 15 residues. Germline V gene data show CDR1 as MGHRA and CDR2 as YSYEKL. The CDR3 nucleotides are TGCGCCAGCAGCCAAGAGGTAACAACTAATGAAAAACTGTTTTTT. This codes for CASSQEVTTNEKLFF.

This clone was detected a few times. The rearrangement joins TRBV12-5 to TRBJ1-6; no reliable D call. V lost 7 bases, J lost 10 bases, and 11 bases lay in between. The V gene's germline CDR1 is LGHNT and CDR2 FRNRAP. The CDR3 sequence is 12 residues long. The CDR3 is CASATANSPLHF. Here the CDR3 DNA reads TGTGCTAGTGCCACAGCCAACTCACCCCTCCACTTT.

The J gene is TRBJ2-7, the V gene TRBV5-6; 8 positions agree with TRBD2. Trimming took 3 bases from V and 6 from J; bases not matched to a gene: 20. This CDR3 region has 18 residues. The germline V gene has CDR1 SGHDT and CDR2 YYEEEE. The CDR3 loop is CASSSYTPRTGRAGEQYF. In DNA form, the CDR3 reads TGTGCCAGCAGCTCATACACTCCCCGAACCGGGAGGGCGGGCGAGCAGTACTTC.

This chain uses TRBV29-1 with TRBJ2-7; 10 bases are shared with TRBD1. V was clipped by 6 bases and J by 3 bases; unmatched bases: 11. From germline, CDR1 is SQVTM and CDR2 ANQGSEA. The CDR3 runs 15 residues. The DNA of the CDR3 is TGCAGCGTCACAAGCTTGACAGGGGGCATCTACGAGCAGTACTTC. Translating it yields CSVTSLTGGIYEQYF.

This clone was picked up one time. The chain employs TRBV29-1 and TRBJ1-2; a possible D gene is TRBD1 (6 bases). The V and J ends lost 6 bases and 2 bases respectively, with 13 bases between them. Germline V CDR1 and CDR2: SQVTM, ANQGSEA. This CDR3 is 13 amino acids long. Here the CDR3 reads CSVGGQGNYGYTF. DNA for the CDR3: TGCAGCGTGGGGGGGCAGGGAAACTATGGCTACACCTTC.

The chain couples TRBV5-4 to TRBJ2-2; maybe TRBD2 (6 bases). Germline assignment: CDR1 SGHNT and CDR2 YYREEE (reference sequence). Trimming left V 3 bases short and J 1 base short, with 19 bases between. The CDR3 is 18 amino acids. The CDR3 nucleotides read TGTGCCAGCAGCTCGGGGCCTTTGCGGGGAGAGAACACCGGGGAGCTGTTTTTT. Encoded protein: CASSSGPLRGENTGELFF.

CDR3 loop: CASSFKAGSGANVLTF. Written as DNA, the CDR3 is TGCGCCAGCAGCTTTAAGGCGGGATCTGGGGCCAACGTCCTGACTTTC. The chain links TRBV5-1 to TRBJ2-6, with a possible D match to TRBD2 (6 bases). There are 16 residues in the CDR3. Germline CDR1 reads SGHRS; CDR2 reads YFSETQ. V was shortened by 2 bases and J by 1 base, with 10 bases between the two germline ends.

The rearrangement links TRBV5-1 to TRBJ2-3; D not certain. Germline loops: CDR1 SGHRS, CDR2 YFSETQ. V lost 7 bases to trimming and J lost 5 bases, with 17 bases between them. The CDR3 totals 14 residues. In DNA, the CDR3 is TGCGCCAGCGGATTCGGACCCCCGGAAGATACGCAGTATTTT. Amino acid sequence: CASGFGPPEDTQYF.

This clone was observed a few times. V usage is TRBV27 and J usage is TRBJ2-7, with a tentative D call TRBD1 (6 bases). V lost 6 bases to trimming and J lost 3 bases, with 18 bases between them. CDR3 size: 15 residues. CDR1 is MNHEY, CDR2 SMNVEV, per germline (reference sequence). Written as DNA, the CDR3 is TGTGCCAGCAGCCCGCCAGGGGTGGCGGGCTACGAGCAGTACTTC. Protein sequence: CASSPPGVAGYEQYF.

The V gene is TRBV27, the J gene TRBJ2-7, with 10 bases lining up with TRBD2. V trimming: 2 bases; J trimming: 4 bases; junction bases outside the gene matches: 2. CDR1 MNHEY and CDR2 SMNVEV come from the germline V gene (reference sequence). CDR3 size: 14 residues. CDR3 DNA: TGTGCCAGCAGTTTAGGGACTAGCGTTTACGAGCAGTACTTC. Its translation: CASSLGTSVYEQYF.

This chain joins TRBV11-2 and TRBJ1-5; perhaps TRBD1 as D (5 bases). The V gene's germline CDR1 is SGHAT and CDR2 FQNNGV. The CDR3 consists of 17 residues. Trimming pared 4 bases from V and 4 bases from J, leaving 20 bases between. CDR3 protein: CASSSTDLDSRNQPQHF. DNA for the CDR3: TGTGCCAGCAGCTCTACGGACCTCGACAGTAGAAATCAGCCCCAGCATTTT.

The chain uses TRBV7-8 and TRBJ2-3; 9 bases map to TRBD1. The CDR3 runs to 15 residues. The junction had 11 bases not matched to a gene; V was cut back by 5 bases and J by 8 bases. Germline V CDR1 and CDR2: SGHVS, FQNEAQ. CDR3 amino acids: CASSQDRGLDGTQYF. DNA for the CDR3: TGTGCCAGCAGCCAGGACAGGGGCCTAGACGGTACGCAGTATTTT.

The chain joins TRBV5-6 to TRBJ1-5; unclear D gene. The CDR3 runs to 17 residues. Trimming removed 2 bases at V and 10 bases at J, with 25 bases between. In germline, CDR1 is SGHDT, CDR2 YYEEEE. The CDR3 DNA is TGTGCCAGCAGCTTTAAGAGCGGTGAGGTGACAAGCCATCCCCAGCATTTT. Encoded protein: CASSFKSGEVTSHPQHF.

The rearrangement joins TRBV7-9 to TRBJ1-1; 7 nucleotides match TRBD1. The CDR3 has 15 amino acids. The trim removed 4 bases at V and 0 bases at J, leaving 5 bases unmatched. From germline, CDR1 is SEHNR and CDR2 FQNEAQ (reference sequence). CDR3 DNA sequence: TGTGCCAGCAGCTATCGGGACAGCATGAACACTGAAGCTTTCTTT. Translation gives CASSYRDSMNTEAFF.

The chain combines TRBV19 with TRBJ2-3; tentatively, D is TRBD2 (5 bases). Trimming stripped 4 bases from V and 6 bases from J, with 11 bases between. Germline values: CDR1 LNHDA, CDR2 SQIVND (reference sequence). The CDR3 consists of 13 residues. CDR3 in amino acids: CASSTGAADTQYF. DNA of the CDR3: TGTGCCAGTAGTACCGGAGCGGCGGATACGCAGTATTTT.

This clone has a single count. The chain has TRBV6-5 and TRBJ1-2; 9 nucleotides agree with TRBD1. The germline CDR1 and CDR2 sequences are MNHEY and SVGAGI. V lost 7 bases, J lost 4 bases, and 10 bases stayed unmatched. This CDR3 is 15 amino acids long. CDR3 sequence: CASKEGGQGTYGYTF. CDR3 sequence (DNA): TGTGCCAGCAAGGAGGGGGGACAGGGTACCTATGGCTACACCTTC.

The chain employs TRBV9 and TRBJ2-3, with D unclear. V was shortened by 0 bases and J by 7 bases, with 6 bases between the two germline ends. CDR1 is SGDLS and CDR2 is YYNGEE in the germline V gene. There are 12 residues in the CDR3. In DNA form, the CDR3 reads TGTGCCAGCAGCGTAGAAGGGAATACGCAGTATTTT. It codes for CASSVEGNTQYF.

The rearrangement joins TRBV14 to TRBJ2-5; the match to TRBD2 covers 10 bases. V gave up 5 bases and J gave up 5 bases; unmatched junction bases: 5. Germline assignment: CDR1 SGHDN and CDR2 FVKESK. This CDR3 comprises 14 residues. The CDR3 bases are TGTGCCAGCAGCTTACGAGCGGGGGGGGAGACCCAGTACTTC. It translates to CASSLRAGGETQYF.